The 21 T cell receptor beta chains in this list originate from one sample, sequenced in a study of T cell responses to AZD1222 COVID-19 vaccine. Measured with immunoSEQ multiplex PCR; TCRdb has only the in-frame clones, and not every one. This repertoire shows over 130,000 clones, roughly 90% found once; its top ten account for 4.7%. The sequencing used peripheral blood, collected on day 0 of AZD1222 vaccination. These receptor sequences come from an adult in good health.

V is TRBV24-1 and J is TRBJ2-5, with D unresolved. Germline V gives CDR1 KGHDR, CDR2 SFDVKD. The CDR3 spans 11 residues. V was cut by 7 bases and J by 2 bases, with 4 bases left in between. The CDR3 reads CATRAQETQYF. The CDR3, as DNA: TGTGCCACCAGGGCTCAAGAGACCCAGTACTTC.

This sequence joins TRBV7-9 and TRBJ2-7, with 7 bases that match TRBD2. The trim removed 3 bases at V and 0 bases at J, leaving 5 bases unmatched. The CDR3 totals 15 residues. In germline, CDR1 is SEHNR, CDR2 FQNEAQ (reference sequence). The CDR3 protein is CASSFRTSNSYEQYF. CDR3 DNA sequence: TGTGCCAGCAGCTTCCGGACTAGTAACTCCTACGAGCAGTACTTC. Variable domain in full (rest from reference TRBV7-9 and TRBJ2-7): DTGVSQNPRHKITKRGQNVTFRCDPISEHNRLYWYRQTLGQGPEFLTYFQNEAQLEKSRLLSDRFSAERPKGSFSTLEIQRTEQGDSAMYLCASSFRTSNSYEQYFGPGTRLTVT.

The chain recombines TRBV5-1 with TRBJ1-4, with D possibly being TRBD1 (5 bases). Germline-derived CDR1 and CDR2 are SGHRS and YFSETQ. The CDR3 length is 15 residues. Trimming removed 0 bases at V and 2 bases at J, with 8 bases between. The CDR3 here is CASSLGWGTNEKLFF. CDR3 nucleotides: TGCGCCAGCAGCTTGGGTTGGGGCACTAATGAAAAACTGTTTTTT.

The V call is TRBV24-1, the J call TRBJ1-1; 7 nucleotides agree with TRBD1. Germline assignment: CDR1 KGHDR and CDR2 SFDVKD. The CDR3 extends over 13 amino acids. The J segment lost 1 base and the V segment lost 9 bases, leaving 4 bases of the junction unmatched. The CDR3 DNA reads TGTGCCACCCGGGACAGAGCGAACACTGAAGCTTTCTTT. Translated, it gives CATRDRANTEAFF.

The gene calls are TRBV20-1 and TRBJ1-3, with D possibly being TRBD1 (5 bases). The CDR3 runs to 13 residues. The ends were cut back, 3 bases at V and 1 base at J, with 7 bases in the middle. Per the germline V gene, CDR1 is DFQATT and CDR2 is SNEGSKA (reference sequence). The DNA of the CDR3 is TGCAGTGCTAGTTGGGGGTCTGGAAACACCATATATTTT. This translates into CSASWGSGNTIYF.

The chain has TRBV3-1 (or the pseudogene TRBV3-2) and TRBJ1-5; no firm D call. Germline loops: CDR1 LGHDT, CDR2 YNNKEL (reference sequence). V was trimmed by 8 bases and J by 0 bases, leaving 8 bases between them. The CDR3 loop spans 13 amino acids. Written as DNA, the CDR3 is TGTGCCAGCGCTCGGAATAGCAATCAGCCCCAGCATTTT. Translation gives CASARNSNQPQHF.

The chain employs TRBV30 and TRBJ2-1; D gene unclear. The CDR3 extends over 13 amino acids. V was trimmed by 2 bases and J by 4 bases, leaving 9 bases between them. In germline, CDR1 is GTSNPN, CDR2 SVGIG (reference sequence). The chain's CDR3 is CAWSLTEYNEQFF. In nucleotides, the CDR3 is TGTGCCTGGAGTTTAACAGAATACAATGAGCAGTTCTTC.

The J gene is TRBJ1-4, the V gene TRBV28; the D is unclear. Germline assignment: CDR1 MDHEN and CDR2 SYDVKM. The V end was cut by 3 bases, the J end by 5 bases, with 10 bases between. This CDR3 is built from 14 residues. The CDR3 loop is CASSFGGENEKLFF. DNA of the CDR3: TGTGCCAGCAGTTTCGGCGGGGAAAATGAAAAACTGTTTTTT.

The chain links TRBV7-9 to TRBJ1-2, with a possible D match to TRBD1 (5 bases). Germline V gene lookup returns CDR1 SEHNR and CDR2 FQNEAQ (reference sequence). V lost 3 bases and J lost 5, with 10 bases in between. This CDR3 region has 13 residues. CDR3 sequence reads: CASSFRERYGYTF. CDR3 DNA: TGTGCCAGCAGCTTCAGGGAGAGATATGGCTACACCTTC.

This CDR3 reads CASTLDRAHEQYF. The CDR3 bases are TGTGCCAGCACCTTGGACAGGGCCCACGAGCAGTACTTC. The chain has TRBV12-3 or TRBV12-4 and TRBJ2-7; 8 bases are shared with TRBD1. This CDR3 contains 13 residues. V lost 7 bases, J lost 5 bases, and 7 bases stayed unmatched.

The chain carries TRBV5-1 and TRBJ1-2; a weak D match, TRBD1 (6 bases). The CDR3 is 13 amino acids. V lost 5 bases and J 7 bases, leaving 15 bases between the germline ends. From germline, CDR1 is SGHRS and CDR2 YFSETQ. CDR3 residues: CASRSQGGGGYTF. For the CDR3, the DNA is TGCGCCAGCAGATCACAGGGTGGTGGTGGCTACACCTTC.

The genes are TRBV16 and TRBJ1-2; D gene uncertain. The CDR3 is made up of 14 amino acids. Germline CDR1 is KGHSY and CDR2 is FQNENV. Trimming took 2 bases from V and 4 from J, leaving 11 bases between them. CDR3 sequence reads: CASSQRQETYGYTF. In nucleotides, the CDR3 is TGTGCCAGCAGCCAACGTCAGGAAACCTATGGCTACACCTTC.

The chain uses TRBV5-1 and TRBJ2-3; 11 bases agree with TRBD2. CDR1 and CDR2 (germline): SGHRS, YFSETQ. This CDR3 comprises 16 residues. The V gene end was trimmed by 4 bases and the J gene end by 1 base; junction bases not matched to a gene: 5. The CDR3 DNA sequence: TGCGCCAGCAGCCCCCTAGCGGGGGGCCGCACAGATACGCAGTATTTT. It translates to CASSPLAGGRTDTQYF.

The chain couples TRBV19 to TRBJ1-1, with 8 bases matching TRBD1. This CDR3 is built from 15 residues. Unmatched junction bases numbered 7, after V lost 6 bases and J lost 1 base. Germline V gene data show CDR1 as LNHDA and CDR2 as SQIVND (reference sequence). CDR3 region: CASSNRGYGNTEAFF. CDR3 DNA sequence: TGTGCCAGTAGCAACAGGGGGTATGGGAACACTGAAGCTTTCTTT.

The chain employs TRBV4-1 and TRBJ2-3; D is unresolved. Germline CDR1 is MGHRA and CDR2 is YSYEKL. V was trimmed by 0 bases and J by 2 bases, leaving 6 bases between them. There are 14 residues in the CDR3. The CDR3: CASSQDLITDTQYF. The CDR3 DNA sequence: TGCGCCAGCAGCCAAGATCTTATCACAGATACGCAGTATTTT.

This clone was counted once. V is TRBV28 and J is TRBJ1-1; D not certain. CDR3 size: 13 residues. V lost 2 bases and J 1 base, leaving 5 bases between the germline ends. The germline V gene has CDR1 MDHEN and CDR2 SYDVKM. CDR3 sequence: CASSLRGNTEAFF. In DNA form, the CDR3 reads TGTGCCAGCAGTTTACGCGGGAACACTGAAGCTTTCTTT.

J is TRBJ1-4 and V is TRBV19; no clear D. The CDR3 is 16 amino acids. Germline-derived CDR1 and CDR2 are LNHDA and SQIVND (reference sequence). The V gene lost 3 bases and the J gene lost 7 bases, with 18 bases spanning the gap. CDR3 bases: TGTGCCAGTAGTATGGGTCGCCAGGTCGGGAGTGAAAAACTGTTTTTT. Translation gives CASSMGRQVGSEKLFF.

The J gene is TRBJ1-2, the V gene TRBV27; no clear D. Germline V gene lookup returns CDR1 MNHEY and CDR2 SMNVEV (reference sequence). V was cut by 1 base and J by 4 bases, with 13 bases left in between. The CDR3 totals 15 residues. CDR3 in DNA: TGTGCCAGCAGTTTATTTATCCGGGAAATCTATGGCTACACCTTC. It is translated as CASSLFIREIYGYTF.

This chain connects TRBV10-3 to TRBJ1-1; a weak D match, TRBD1 (6 bases). Germline-derived CDR1 and CDR2 are ENHRY and SYGVKD. Between the trimmed V and J ends, which lost 4 bases and 1 base, there was a span of 10 bases. The CDR3 loop spans 14 amino acids. CDR3 DNA: TGTGCCATCAGTGGGGGGGGCCAGAACACTGAAGCTTTCTTT. This encodes CAISGGGQNTEAFF.

The J gene is TRBJ2-7, the V gene TRBV3-1 (or the pseudogene TRBV3-2); possible D gene TRBD2, 5 bases. CDR3 length: 15 amino acids. Between the trimmed V and J ends, which lost 0 bases and 2 bases, there was a span of 11 bases. Germline V CDR1 and CDR2: LGHDT, YNNKEL (reference sequence). The CDR3 protein is CASSQEGRRTYEQYF. CDR3 DNA sequence: TGTGCCAGCAGCCAAGAGGGGAGACGTACCTACGAGCAGTACTTC.

The chain combines TRBV4-1 with TRBJ1-1, with TRBD1 matching over 12 bases. The CDR3 has 18 residues. Germline V gene lookup returns CDR1 MGHRA and CDR2 YSYEKL. The trim removed 4 bases at V and 0 bases at J, leaving 9 bases unmatched. The CDR3 sequence: CASSPFPGTGGVNTEAFF. The CDR3 DNA is TGCGCCAGCAGCCCATTCCCCGGGACAGGGGGCGTGAACACTGAAGCTTTCTTT.